This T cell receptor beta chain was captured in a study of blood T cell repertoires in COVID-19. TCRdb's copy holds only in-frame clones and misses some; the assay was immunoSEQ multiplex PCR. The table shows about 200,000 clones, with under 90% occurring only once. Sequenced material: peripheral blood. The source of this sequence is an elderly man with acute or convalescent COVID-19.

CDR3 nucleotides: TGTGCCAGCAGCGTGGGACTAGCGGGAGATAAGCAGTACTTC. It codes for CASSVGLAGDKQYF. The gene calls are TRBV9 and TRBJ2-7; 14 bases line up with TRBD2. The CDR3 has 14 amino acids. V was pared by 2 bases and J by 8 bases, with 3 bases of the junction left unmatched. Germline V gene lookup returns CDR1 SGDLS and CDR2 YYNGEE.